This TCR beta chain was retrieved from a study of blood T cell repertoires in COVID-19 (dated by TCRdb to the early 2020s). Concerning the study at large: Samples covering the acute and convalescent phases of COVID-19 were provided by collaborators in the United States, Italy and Spain. The prospective study material was composed of cDNA or gDNA derived from T cells, B-cell-depleted T cells, or PBMCs. The repertoires were released in a freely available public database intended as a resource for research on the immune response to SARS-CoV-2. The sample metadata nearly always contained a de-identified subject ID, COVID-19 status, age in years and sex. HLA class I and class II types, where available, came from metadata supplied by the sample provider rather than from assay-based typing. The dataset comprised deeply sampled blood TCRbeta repertoires from subjects exposed to, actively infected with, or recovered from COVID-19. The samples were drawn from the first 160 participants of the ongoing ImmuneRACE study and from about 1,200 subjects provided by 6 global collaborators. Here is what the overall study found, with its caveats: Clinical and demographic metadata were provided uncurated, with the amount varying by source and participant.

Enrolling through a virtual design, the prospective study's participants ranged in age from roughly 18 to 95 years and lived across around 25 United States geographic areas. In the prospective study, cohorts were assigned on the basis of participant-reported clinical history obtained from a screening survey and a study questionnaire. Exposed participants were defined as having been in contact with someone with a PCR-confirmed or clinician-diagnosed COVID-19 case within 2 weeks of study entry. In the prospective study, mobile phlebotomists collected whole blood, serum and a nasopharyngeal or oropharyngeal swab from each participant. Prospective study participants could optionally give additional blood draws and questionnaires over an approximately 2-month period. Blood samples from the prospective study were shipped frozen or at room temperature prior to DNA extraction. The CDR3 contains 13 residues, cysteine and phenylalanine counted. Just the 39-base CDR3 DNA is kept, in frame starting at base 1. The germline V end is reduced by 6 bases and the J end by 7 bases; junction bases left unmatched: 4. From the germline V gene, CDR1 is MNHEY and CDR2 is SVGAGI.

Comment on this clone: No antigen is known for it. The input lacks base qualities; no much larger clone sits a single base away.

TCRbeta CDR3 regions were amplified from genomic DNA by means of the immunoSEQ Assay, a bias-controlled multiplex PCR. For the original study's pipeline: Within the assay, amplification of reference gene primers was used to estimate how many nucleated cells each sample contained. To quantify the absolute abundance of each unique TCRbeta CDR3 rearrangement, sequence reads were collapsed and filtered. Productive Simpson clonality was computed per sample as the square root of Simpson's diversity index over productive rearrangements. TCRdb carries this immuneACCESS record with in-frame sequences only. Its versions omit some clonotypes, under half of them owing to an unresolved V gene in the studies checked, with the rest unexplained. V, J and clone size are taken as reported in that table, and D and trimming were inferred from the DNA itself. The sample table holds about 310,000 clones, of which 85% were seen once. Together, the top ten hold around 2% of the sample.

The sequence is built from TRBV6-5 and TRBJ1-5; TRBD1 lines up with 9 middle nucleotides. The sequence derives from a woman aged 25-40 years who had been exposed to COVID-19. Sample: PBMCs or T cells enriched from blood (not recorded which). The CDR3 sequence is CASRGQGGQPQHF. The nucleotide sequence reads as follows: TGTGCCAGCAGGGGACAGGGAGGCCAGCCCCAGCATTTT.